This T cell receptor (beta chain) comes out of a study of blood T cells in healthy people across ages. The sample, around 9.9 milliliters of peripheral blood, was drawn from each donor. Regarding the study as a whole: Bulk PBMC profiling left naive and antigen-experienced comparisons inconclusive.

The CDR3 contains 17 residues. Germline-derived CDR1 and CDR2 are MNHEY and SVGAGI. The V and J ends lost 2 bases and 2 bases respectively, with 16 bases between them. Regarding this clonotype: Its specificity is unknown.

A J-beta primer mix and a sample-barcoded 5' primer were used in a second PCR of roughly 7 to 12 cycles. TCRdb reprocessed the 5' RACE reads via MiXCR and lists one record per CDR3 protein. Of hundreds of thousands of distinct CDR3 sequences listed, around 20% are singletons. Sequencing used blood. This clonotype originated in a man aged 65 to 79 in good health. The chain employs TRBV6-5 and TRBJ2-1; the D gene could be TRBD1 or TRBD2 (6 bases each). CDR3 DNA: TGTGCCAGCAGTTACAATCAGGCGGGACAAACCTACAATGAGCAGTTCTTC. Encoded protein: CASSYNQAGQTYNEQFF.